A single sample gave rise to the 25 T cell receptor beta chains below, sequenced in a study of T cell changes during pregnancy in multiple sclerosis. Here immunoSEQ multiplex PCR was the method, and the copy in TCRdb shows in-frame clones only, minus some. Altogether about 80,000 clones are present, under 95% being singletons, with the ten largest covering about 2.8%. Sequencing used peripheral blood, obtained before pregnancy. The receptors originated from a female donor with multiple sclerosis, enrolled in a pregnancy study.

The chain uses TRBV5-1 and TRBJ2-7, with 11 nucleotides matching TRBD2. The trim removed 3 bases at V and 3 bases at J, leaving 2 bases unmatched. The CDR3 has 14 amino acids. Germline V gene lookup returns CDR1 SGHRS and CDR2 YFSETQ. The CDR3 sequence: CASSSGLAVYEQYF. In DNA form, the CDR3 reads TGCGCCAGCAGCTCGGGACTAGCGGTCTACGAGCAGTACTTC.

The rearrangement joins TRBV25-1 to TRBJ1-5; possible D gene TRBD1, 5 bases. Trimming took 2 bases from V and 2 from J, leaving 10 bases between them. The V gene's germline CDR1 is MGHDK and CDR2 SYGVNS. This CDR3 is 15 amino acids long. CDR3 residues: CASSEQGGGNQPQHF. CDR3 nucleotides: TGTGCCAGCAGTGAACAGGGTGGCGGCAATCAGCCCCAGCATTTT.

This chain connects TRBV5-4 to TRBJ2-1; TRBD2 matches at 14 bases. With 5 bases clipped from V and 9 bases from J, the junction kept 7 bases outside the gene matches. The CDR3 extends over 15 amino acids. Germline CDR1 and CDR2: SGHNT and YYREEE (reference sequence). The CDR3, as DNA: TGTGCCAGCAGGACGACTAGCGGGAGGGCCGGTGAGCAGTTCTTC. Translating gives CASRTTSGRAGEQFF.

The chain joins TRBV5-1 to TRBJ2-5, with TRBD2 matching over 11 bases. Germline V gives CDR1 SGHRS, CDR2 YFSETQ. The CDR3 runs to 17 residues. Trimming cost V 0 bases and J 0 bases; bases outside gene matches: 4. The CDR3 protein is CASSLALAGAYQETQYF. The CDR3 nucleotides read TGCGCCAGCAGCTTGGCACTAGCGGGAGCCTACCAAGAGACCCAGTACTTC.

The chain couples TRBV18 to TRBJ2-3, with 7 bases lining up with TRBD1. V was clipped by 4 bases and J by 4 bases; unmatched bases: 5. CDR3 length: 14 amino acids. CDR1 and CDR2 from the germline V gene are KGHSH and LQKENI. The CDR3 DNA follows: TGTGCCAGCTCACAAATTACAGGGGCAGATACGCAGTATTTT. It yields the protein CASSQITGADTQYF.

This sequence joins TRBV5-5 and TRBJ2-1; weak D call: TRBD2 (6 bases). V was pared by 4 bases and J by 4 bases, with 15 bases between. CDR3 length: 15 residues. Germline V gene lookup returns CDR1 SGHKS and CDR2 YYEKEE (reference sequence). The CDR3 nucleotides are TGTGCCAGCAGCCCCAATTTGGGACTGTACAATGAGCAGTTCTTC. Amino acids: CASSPNLGLYNEQFF. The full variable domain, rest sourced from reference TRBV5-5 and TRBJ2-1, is DAGVTQSPTHLIKTRGQQVTLRCSPISGHKSVSWYQQVLGQGPQFIFQYYEKEERGRGNFPDRFSARQFPNYSSELNVNALLLGDSALYLCASSPNLGLYNEQFFGPGTRLTVL.

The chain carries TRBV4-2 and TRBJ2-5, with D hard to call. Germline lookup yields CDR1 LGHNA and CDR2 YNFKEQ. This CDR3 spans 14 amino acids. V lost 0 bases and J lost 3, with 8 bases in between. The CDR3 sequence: CASSQEYQEETQYF. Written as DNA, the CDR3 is TGTGCCAGCAGCCAAGAATACCAGGAAGAGACCCAGTACTTC.

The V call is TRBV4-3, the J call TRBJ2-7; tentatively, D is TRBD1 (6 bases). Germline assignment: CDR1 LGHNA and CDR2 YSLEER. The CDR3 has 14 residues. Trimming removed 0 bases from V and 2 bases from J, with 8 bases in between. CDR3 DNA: TGCGCCAGCAGCCAAGAGCCAGGGGCCTACGAGCAGTACTTC. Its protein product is CASSQEPGAYEQYF.

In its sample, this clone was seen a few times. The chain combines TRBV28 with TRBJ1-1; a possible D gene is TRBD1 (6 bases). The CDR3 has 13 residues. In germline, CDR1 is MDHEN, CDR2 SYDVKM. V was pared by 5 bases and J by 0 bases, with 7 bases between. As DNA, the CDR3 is TGTGCCAGCAGTCGGACAGTGAACACTGAAGCTTTCTTT. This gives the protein CASSRTVNTEAFF.

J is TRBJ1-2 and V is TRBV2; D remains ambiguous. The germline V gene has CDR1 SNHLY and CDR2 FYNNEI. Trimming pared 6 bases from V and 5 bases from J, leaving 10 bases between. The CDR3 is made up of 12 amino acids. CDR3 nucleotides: TGTGCCAGCAGCACGGACTGGTATGGCTACACCTTC. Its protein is CASSTDWYGYTF.

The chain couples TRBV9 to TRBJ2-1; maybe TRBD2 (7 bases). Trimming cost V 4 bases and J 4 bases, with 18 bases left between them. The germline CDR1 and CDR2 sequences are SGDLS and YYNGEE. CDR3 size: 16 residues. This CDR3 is CASSKGGQELYNEQFF. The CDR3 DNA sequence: TGTGCCAGCAGCAAGGGGGGGCAGGAACTTTACAATGAGCAGTTCTTC.

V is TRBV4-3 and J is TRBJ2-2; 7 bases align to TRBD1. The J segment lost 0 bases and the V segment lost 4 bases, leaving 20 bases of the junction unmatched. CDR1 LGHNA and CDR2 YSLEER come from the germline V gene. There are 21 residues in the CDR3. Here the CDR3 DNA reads TGCGCCAGCAGCCCAAGAATCCAATCCCAGGGGGTATTGACGAACACCGGGGAGCTGTTTTTT. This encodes CASSPRIQSQGVLTNTGELFF.

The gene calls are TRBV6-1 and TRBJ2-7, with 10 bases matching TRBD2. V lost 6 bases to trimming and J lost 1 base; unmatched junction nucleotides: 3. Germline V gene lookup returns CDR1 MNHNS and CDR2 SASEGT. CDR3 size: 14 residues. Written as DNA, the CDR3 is TGTGCCAGCAGCACTAGCGGGACTTCCTACGAGCAGTACTTC. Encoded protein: CASSTSGTSYEQYF.

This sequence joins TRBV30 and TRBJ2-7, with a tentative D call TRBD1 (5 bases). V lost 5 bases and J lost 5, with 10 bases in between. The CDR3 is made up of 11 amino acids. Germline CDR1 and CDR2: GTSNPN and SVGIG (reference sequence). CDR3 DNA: TGTGCCTGGGCGCCAGGGAACGAGCAGTACTTC. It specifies CAWAPGNEQYF.

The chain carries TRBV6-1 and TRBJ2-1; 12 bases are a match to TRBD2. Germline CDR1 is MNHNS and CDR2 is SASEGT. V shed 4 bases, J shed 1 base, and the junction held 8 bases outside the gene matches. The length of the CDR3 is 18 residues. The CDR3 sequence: CASSGLAGGGRSYNEQFF. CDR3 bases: TGTGCCAGCAGTGGTCTAGCGGGGGGGGGAAGGTCCTACAATGAGCAGTTCTTC.

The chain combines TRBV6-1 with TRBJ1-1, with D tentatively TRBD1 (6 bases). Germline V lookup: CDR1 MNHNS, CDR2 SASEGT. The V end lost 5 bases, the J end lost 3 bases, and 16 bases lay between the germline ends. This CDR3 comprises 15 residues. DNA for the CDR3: TGTGCCAGCAGTCCAAGGGGGAGTAAGGACACTGAAGCTTTCTTT. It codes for CASSPRGSKDTEAFF.

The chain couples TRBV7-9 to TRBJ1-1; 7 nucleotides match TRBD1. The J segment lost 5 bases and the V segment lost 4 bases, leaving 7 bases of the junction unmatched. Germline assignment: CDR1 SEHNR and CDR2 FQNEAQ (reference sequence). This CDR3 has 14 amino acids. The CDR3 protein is CASSSNRGGTEAFF. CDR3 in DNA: TGTGCCAGCAGCTCTAACAGGGGAGGAACTGAAGCTTTCTTT.

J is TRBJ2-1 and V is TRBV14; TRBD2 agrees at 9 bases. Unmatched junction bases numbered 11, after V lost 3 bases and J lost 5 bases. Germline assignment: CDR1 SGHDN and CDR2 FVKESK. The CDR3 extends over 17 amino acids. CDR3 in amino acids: CASSQGALAGTHNEQFF. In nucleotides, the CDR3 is TGTGCCAGCAGCCAGGGGGCTCTAGCGGGGACCCACAATGAGCAGTTCTTC.

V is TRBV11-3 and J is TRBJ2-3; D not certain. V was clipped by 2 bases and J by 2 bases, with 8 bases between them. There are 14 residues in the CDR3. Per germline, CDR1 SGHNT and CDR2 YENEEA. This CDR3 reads CASSLRGLTDTQYF. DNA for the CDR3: TGTGCCAGCAGCTTACGCGGTCTCACAGATACGCAGTATTTT.

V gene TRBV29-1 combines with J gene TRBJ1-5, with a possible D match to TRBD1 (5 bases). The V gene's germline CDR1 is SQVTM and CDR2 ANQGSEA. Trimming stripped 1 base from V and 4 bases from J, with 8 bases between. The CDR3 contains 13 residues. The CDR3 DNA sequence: TGCAGCGTTGAAGTGACAGCAAATCAGCCCCAGCATTTT. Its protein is CSVEVTANQPQHF.

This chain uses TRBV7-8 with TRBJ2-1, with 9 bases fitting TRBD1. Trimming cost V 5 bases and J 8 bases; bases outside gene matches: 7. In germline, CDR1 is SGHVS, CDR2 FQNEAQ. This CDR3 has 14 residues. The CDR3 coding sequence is TGTGCCAGCAGCCCCCGGGACAGGGTCTATGAGCAGTTCTTC. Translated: CASSPRDRVYEQFF. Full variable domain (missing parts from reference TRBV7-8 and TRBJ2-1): GAGVSQSPRYKVAKRGQDVALRCDPISGHVSLFWYQQALGQGPEFLTYFQNEAQLDKSGLPSDRFFAERPEGSVSTLKIQRTQQEDSAVYLCASSPRDRVYEQFFGPGTRLTVL.

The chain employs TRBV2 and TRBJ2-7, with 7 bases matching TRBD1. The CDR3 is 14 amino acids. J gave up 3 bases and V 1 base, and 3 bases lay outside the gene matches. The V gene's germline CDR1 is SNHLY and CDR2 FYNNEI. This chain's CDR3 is CASSEGTGYYEQYF. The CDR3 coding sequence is TGTGCCAGCAGTGAAGGGACAGGTTACTACGAGCAGTACTTC.

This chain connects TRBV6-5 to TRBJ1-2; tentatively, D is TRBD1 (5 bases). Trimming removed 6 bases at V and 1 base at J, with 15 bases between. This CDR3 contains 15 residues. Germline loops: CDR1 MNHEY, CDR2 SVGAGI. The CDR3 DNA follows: TGTGCCAGCAGGGCCTCGACAGCATATAACTATGGCTACACCTTC. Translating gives CASRASTAYNYGYTF.

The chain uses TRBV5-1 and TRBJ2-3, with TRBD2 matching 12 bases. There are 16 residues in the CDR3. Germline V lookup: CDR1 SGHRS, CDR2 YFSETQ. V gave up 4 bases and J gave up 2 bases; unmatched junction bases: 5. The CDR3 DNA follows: TGCGCCAGCAGCCTCAGGACTAGCGGGGTCACAGATACGCAGTATTTT. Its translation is CASSLRTSGVTDTQYF. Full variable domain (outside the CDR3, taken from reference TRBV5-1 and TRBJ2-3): KAGVTQTPRYLIKTRGQQVTLSCSPISGHRSVSWYQQTPGQGLQFLFEYFSETQRNKGNFPGRFSGRQFSNSRSEMNVSTLELGDSALYLCASSLRTSGVTDTQYFGPGTRLTVL.

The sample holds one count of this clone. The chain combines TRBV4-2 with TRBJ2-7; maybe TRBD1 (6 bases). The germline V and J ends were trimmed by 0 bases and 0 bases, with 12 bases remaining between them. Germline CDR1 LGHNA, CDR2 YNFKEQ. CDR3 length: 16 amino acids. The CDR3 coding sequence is TGTGCCAGCAGCCAAGAAGCCGTGGACAGCTCCTACGAGCAGTACTTC. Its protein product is CASSQEAVDSSYEQYF.